This TCR beta chain was profiled in a study of T cells in Graves' hyperthyroidism and ophthalmopathy. Notes on the study in general: The blood repertoire included most of the expanded thyroid clonotypes above 0.001.

TCR beta CDR3 region amplification was performed from RNA transcripts. Using the HTBI primer set, a first-round RT-PCR was run on the TCR CDR3. TCRdb re-analysed the multiplex PCR reads in MiXCR, keeping a single row per CDR3 protein. The sample has some 150,000 distinct CDR3 sequences, about 20% seen once. The V and J ends lost 3 bases and 9 bases, in that order; junction bases with no gene match: 8. Germline V gene sequence: CDR1 DFQATT, CDR2 SNEGSKA (reference sequence). The CDR3 has 13 amino acids. The table lists this clonotype with a few counts. Its antigen is not known. The source material was blood. The chain couples TRBV20-1 to TRBJ1-5; 7 bases are a match to TRBD1. The TCR comes from a woman between 45 and 65 years old with Graves' hyperthyroidism that later progressed to Graves' ophthalmopathy. The chain's CDR3 is CSARETGRGPQHF. For the CDR3, the DNA is TGCAGTGCTAGGGAGACAGGGAGGGGGCCCCAGCATTTT.